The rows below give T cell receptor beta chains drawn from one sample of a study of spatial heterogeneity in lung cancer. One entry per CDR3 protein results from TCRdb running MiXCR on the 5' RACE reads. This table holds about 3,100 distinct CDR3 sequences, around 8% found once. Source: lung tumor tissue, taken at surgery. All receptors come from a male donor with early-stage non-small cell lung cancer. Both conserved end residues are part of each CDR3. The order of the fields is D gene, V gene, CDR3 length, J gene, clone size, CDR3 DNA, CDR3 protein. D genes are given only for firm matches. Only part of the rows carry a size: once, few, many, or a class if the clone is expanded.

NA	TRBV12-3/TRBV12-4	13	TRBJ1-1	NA	TGTGCCAGCAGTTCCACAGGAGACACTGAAGCTTTCTTT	CASSSTGDTEAFF
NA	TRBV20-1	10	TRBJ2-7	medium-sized	TGCAGTGCTACTCAGTACGAGCAGTACTTC	CSATQYEQYF
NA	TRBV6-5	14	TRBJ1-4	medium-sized	TGTGCCAGCAGTTACTCGAAATCAGTCGGAAAACTGTTTTTT	CASSYSKSVGKLFF
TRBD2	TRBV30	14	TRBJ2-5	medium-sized	TGTGCCTGGACCTCGGATAGCGGGGGAGAGACCCAGTACTTC	CAWTSDSGGETQYF
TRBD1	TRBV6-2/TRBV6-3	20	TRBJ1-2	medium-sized	TGTGCCAGCAGTTTGCGCCTCACATCAGGACAGGGGAACGGGATCGATGGCTACACCTTC	CASSLRLTSGQGNGIDGYTF
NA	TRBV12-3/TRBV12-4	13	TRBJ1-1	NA	TGTGCCAGCAGTGCTCAAGCGGGGACTGAAGCTTTCTTT	CASSAQAGTEAFF
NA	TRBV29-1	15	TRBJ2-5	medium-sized	TGCAGCGTTGATAGGGTCAGGGGAGATCAAGAGACCCAGTACTTC	CSVDRVRGDQETQYF
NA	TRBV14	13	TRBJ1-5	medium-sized	TGTGCCAGCAGCCTTTGGGGCAATCAGCCCCAGCATTTT	CASSLWGNQPQHF
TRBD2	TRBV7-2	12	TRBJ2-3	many	TGTGCCAGCAGCTCGGGACTAAATACGCAGTATTTT	CASSSGLNTQYF
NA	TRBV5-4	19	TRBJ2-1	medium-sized	TGTGCCAGCAGCTTGTATTGGGTTTCAGTAGGCTCGTTCAACAATGAGCAGTTCTTC	CASSLYWVSVGSFNNEQFF
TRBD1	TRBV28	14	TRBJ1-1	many	TGTGCCAGCAGGAGGACAGGACCGAACACTGAAGCTTTCTTT	CASRRTGPNTEAFF
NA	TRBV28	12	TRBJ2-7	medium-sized	TGTGCCAGCAGAACGACTCGAGGCGAGCAGTACTTC	CASRTTRGEQYF
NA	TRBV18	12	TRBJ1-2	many	TGTGCCAGCTCAACAGGGCGCTATGGCTACACCTTC	CASSTGRYGYTF
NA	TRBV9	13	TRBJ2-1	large	TGTGCCAGCAGCGTAGAGGGGGGATATGAGCAGTTCTTC	CASSVEGGYEQFF
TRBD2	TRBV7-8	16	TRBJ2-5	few	TGTGCCAGCAGTTCCTGGGGACTAGCGGGGGCGGGGACCCAGTACTTC	CASSSWGLAGAGTQYF
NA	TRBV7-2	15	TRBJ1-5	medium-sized	TGTGCCAGCAGCTTAAAGGGATATAGCAATCAGCCCCAGCATTTT	CASSLKGYSNQPQHF
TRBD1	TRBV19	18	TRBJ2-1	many	TGTGCCAGTAGTATGAATAGTCCCCAGGGGGCGAAGGGAAATGAGCAGTTCTTC	CASSMNSPQGAKGNEQFF
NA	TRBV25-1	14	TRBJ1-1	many	TGTGCCAGCAGAATTACAGGGACGAACACTGAAGCTTTCTTT	CASRITGTNTEAFF
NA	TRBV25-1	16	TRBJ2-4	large	TGTGCCAGCAGTGAATCACGGCCGGGACGCAGAGGCATTCAGTACTTC	CASSESRPGRRGIQYF
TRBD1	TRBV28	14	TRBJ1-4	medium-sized	TGTGCCAGCAGTGGAAGGACAGGGCGCGAAAAACTGTTTTTT	CASSGRTGREKLFF
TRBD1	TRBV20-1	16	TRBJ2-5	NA	TGCAGTGCAGTAAAAGACCGGGACAGTACCCAAGAGACCCAGTACTTC	CSAVKDRDSTQETQYF
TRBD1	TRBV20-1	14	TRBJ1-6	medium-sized	TGCAGCTCCGGACAGGGGCAAGGGAATTCACCCCTCCACTTT	CSSGQGQGNSPLHF
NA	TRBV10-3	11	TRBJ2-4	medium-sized	TGTGCCACCGCTGCGGGAAACATTCAGTACTTC	CATAAGNIQYF
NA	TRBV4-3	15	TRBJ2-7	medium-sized	TGCGCCAGCAGCCAAGTGCATCTAGCGTCGGGCGAGCAGTACTTC	CASSQVHLASGEQYF
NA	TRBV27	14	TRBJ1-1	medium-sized	TGTGCCAGCAGTTTAAGGGCAGTGGACACTGAAGCTTTCTTT	CASSLRAVDTEAFF
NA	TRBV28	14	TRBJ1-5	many	TGTGCCAGCAGTACGACAGGTCACAATCAGCCCCAGCATTTT	CASSTTGHNQPQHF
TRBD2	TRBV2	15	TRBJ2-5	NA	TGTGCCAGCAGCGGGACTAGCGGATACCAAGAGACCCAGTACTTC	CASSGTSGYQETQYF
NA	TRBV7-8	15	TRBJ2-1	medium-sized	TGTGCCAGCATCATACAGCCGAGCTCCTACAATGAGCAGTTCTTC	CASIIQPSSYNEQFF
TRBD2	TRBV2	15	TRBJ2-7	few	TGTGCCAGCAGGGGTACTAGCGGGGGGGCCGCCGAGCAGTACTTC	CASRGTSGGAAEQYF
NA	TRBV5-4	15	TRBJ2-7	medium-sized	TGTGCCAGCAGCTCGGTAGGGGGATCCCAGTACGAGCAGTACTTC	CASSSVGGSQYEQYF
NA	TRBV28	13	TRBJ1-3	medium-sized	TGTGCCAGTGTATGGAGCTCTGGAAACACCATATATTTT	CASVWSSGNTIYF
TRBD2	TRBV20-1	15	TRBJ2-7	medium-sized	TGCAGTGCTAGACCCGGACTAGCGGTTAACTACGAGCAGTACTTC	CSARPGLAVNYEQYF
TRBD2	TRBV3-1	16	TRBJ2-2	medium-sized	TGTGCCAGCAGCCATACAGCGGGGGGCCACACCGGGGAGCTGTTTTTT	CASSHTAGGHTGELFF
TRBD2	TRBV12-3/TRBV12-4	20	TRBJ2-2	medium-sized	TGTGCCAGCAGTTCCCCGGAAGATGTGCTAGCGGGGGCCTACACCGGGGAGCTGTTTTTT	CASSSPEDVLAGAYTGELFF
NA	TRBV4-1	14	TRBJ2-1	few	TGCGCCAGCAGCCTAAACCTCGACTACAATGAGCAGTTCTTC	CASSLNLDYNEQFF
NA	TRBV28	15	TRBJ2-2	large	TGTGCCAGCAGTTTAATTACAGGGCCCCCCGGGGAGCTGTTTTTT	CASSLITGPPGELFF
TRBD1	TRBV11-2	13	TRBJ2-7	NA	TGTGCCAGCAGCTTGGGTCAGGGGGCCGAGCAGTACTTC	CASSLGQGAEQYF
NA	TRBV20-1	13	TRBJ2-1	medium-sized	TGCAGTGCTAGACGGGGGTCCTACAATGAGCAGTTCTTC	CSARRGSYNEQFF
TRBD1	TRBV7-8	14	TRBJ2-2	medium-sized	TGTGCCAGCGGGGGGACAGGGGGCACCGGGGAGCTGTTTTTT	CASGGTGGTGELFF
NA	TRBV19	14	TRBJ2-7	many	TGTGCCAGTAGTGGGAACCAGAAGAGTGCCGAGCAGTACTTC	CASSGNQKSAEQYF
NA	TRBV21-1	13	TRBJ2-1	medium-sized	TGTGCCAGCAGGGGTGCCCTTGACAATGAGCAGTTCTTC	CASRGALDNEQFF
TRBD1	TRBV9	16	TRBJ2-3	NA	TGTGCCAGCAGCCCACGCCCGACAGGGGGCACAGATACGCAGTATTTT	CASSPRPTGGTDTQYF
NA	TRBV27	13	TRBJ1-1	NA	TGTGCCAGCAGTTTGGGCAGGGGAACTGAAGCTTTCTTT	CASSLGRGTEAFF
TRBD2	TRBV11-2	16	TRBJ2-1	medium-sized	TGTGCCAGCAGCCACATAACTAGCGGGAGGGTAGCTGAGCAGTTCTTC	CASSHITSGRVAEQFF
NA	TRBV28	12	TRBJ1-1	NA	TGTGCCAGCAGTTTTAGGGCAGGATCGGCTTTCTTT	CASSFRAGSAFF
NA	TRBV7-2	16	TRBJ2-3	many	TGTGCCAGCAGCTTAGTCTCGGGACTTCGCACAGATACGCAGTATTTT	CASSLVSGLRTDTQYF
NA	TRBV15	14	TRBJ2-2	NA	TGTGCCATTCGAGGGGGTGAAAACACCGGGGAGCTGTTTTTT	CAIRGGENTGELFF
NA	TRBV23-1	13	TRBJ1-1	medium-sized	TGCGCCAGCCCTAGGGTGAGGGCGCCTGAAGCTTTCTTT	CASPRVRAPEAFF
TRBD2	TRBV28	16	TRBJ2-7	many	TGTGCCAGCAGTTCGACGGGACTAGCGGGACCCTACGAGCAGTACTTC	CASSSTGLAGPYEQYF
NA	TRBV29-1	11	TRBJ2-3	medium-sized	TGCAGCGTGCCGGGCCCCCATACGCAGTATTTT	CSVPGPHTQYF